This entry lists 15 T cell receptor beta chains sequenced from one sample in a study of graft-versus-host responses after intestinal transplantation. The protocol was immunoSEQ multiplex PCR, while the TCRdb copy is restricted to in-frame clones and leaves out a portion. The data show 3,500 to 4,500 clones, roughly 80% seen once. Graft tissue was processed to release intraepithelial and lamina propria lymphocytes. Sequenced here: ileum tissue, sampled roughly 350 days after intestinal transplantation. Receptor source: a human patient who received an intestinal transplant, so some T cells may come from the graft donor.

The gene calls are TRBV19 and TRBJ2-1, with 14 bases identical to TRBD2. CDR1 is LNHDA, CDR2 SQIVND, per germline (reference sequence). CDR3 length: 15 residues. The V segment lost 3 bases and the J segment 9 bases; nucleotides outside the gene matches: 4. The CDR3 loop reads CASSIGTSGSSEQFF. The DNA for the CDR3 is TGTGCCAGTAGTATTGGGACTAGCGGGAGTAGTGAGCAGTTCTTC.

V and J are TRBV6-1 and TRBJ2-7; 9 bases agree with TRBD2. The CDR3 contains 15 residues. V shed 1 base and J 4 bases; nucleotides not matched to a gene: 5. Germline V gene sequence: CDR1 MNHNS, CDR2 SASEGT. CDR3 amino acids: CASSEGGGGAYEQYF. The CDR3 nucleotides are TGTGCCAGCAGTGAAGGGGGCGGGGGGGCTTACGAGCAGTACTTC.

This clone has more than one count but fewer than ten. V is TRBV7-2 and J is TRBJ2-3; 10 bases are shared with TRBD2. The CDR3 consists of 16 residues. V lost 5 bases to trimming and J lost 2 bases; unmatched junction nucleotides: 7. Germline V gene sequence: CDR1 SGHTA, CDR2 FQGNSA. The CDR3: CASSRRTSGFTDTQYF. CDR3 coding DNA: TGTGCCAGCAGCAGGAGGACTAGCGGTTTCACAGATACGCAGTATTTT.

V usage is TRBV14 and J usage is TRBJ2-1; D might be TRBD2 (5 bases). V shed 4 bases and J shed 9 bases, with 19 bases lying between them. Germline V gives CDR1 SGHDN, CDR2 FVKESK. CDR3 size: 15 residues. CDR3 residues: CASSRLRHLSGEQFF. CDR3 coding DNA: TGTGCCAGCAGCCGGTTACGCCACCTGAGCGGTGAGCAGTTCTTC.

This chain uses TRBV5-1 with TRBJ2-7; D remains unclear. V lost 0 bases and J 0 bases, leaving 7 bases between the germline ends. CDR1 is SGHRS and CDR2 is YFSETQ in the germline V gene. The CDR3 covers 14 residues. CDR3 nucleotide sequence: TGCGCCAGCAGCTTGGACCCCAGCTCCTACGAGCAGTACTTC. It translates to CASSLDPSSYEQYF.

The chain is built from TRBV2 and TRBJ2-7; the match to TRBD1 covers 7 bases. Unmatched junction bases numbered 12, after V lost 7 bases and J lost 6 bases. CDR1 is SNHLY and CDR2 is FYNNEI in the germline V gene. The CDR3 runs to 14 residues. The CDR3 bases are TGTGCCAGCACCGTATACAGGGGCCGGAGCGAGCAGTACTTC. Its protein product is CASTVYRGRSEQYF.

J is TRBJ2-7 and V is TRBV27, with 13 bases matching TRBD2. Germline-derived CDR1 and CDR2 are MNHEY and SMNVEV (reference sequence). The CDR3 consists of 14 residues. The J segment lost 4 bases and the V segment lost 6 bases, leaving 3 bases of the junction unmatched. The CDR3 here is CASRQLAGGYEQYF. CDR3 nucleotides: TGTGCCAGCAGGCAACTAGCGGGAGGGTACGAGCAGTACTTC.

The chain joins TRBV5-4 to TRBJ2-2, with 9 bases identical to TRBD1. With 7 bases clipped from V and 1 base from J, the junction kept 8 bases outside the gene matches. Germline CDR1 is SGHNT and CDR2 is YYREEE (reference sequence). This CDR3 is 16 amino acids long. The CDR3 reads CASRQGQGRNTGELFF. CDR3 nucleotide sequence: TGTGCCAGCCGACAAGGACAGGGGAGGAACACCGGGGAGCTGTTTTTT.

The chain has TRBV28 and TRBJ2-7, with D maybe TRBD2 (5 bases). In germline, CDR1 is MDHEN, CDR2 SYDVKM. This CDR3 spans 12 amino acids. The ends were cut back, 6 bases at V and 3 bases at J, with 9 bases in the middle. The CDR3 DNA is TGTGCCAGCAGAAGGACTGGCTACGAGCAGTACTTC. Protein sequence: CASRRTGYEQYF.

The chain recombines TRBV6-5 with TRBJ2-7; 7 bases are shared with TRBD1. The CDR3 runs to 14 residues. Germline CDR1 MNHEY, CDR2 SVGAGI. Losses at the gene ends were 5 bases for V and 2 bases for J; bases not matched to a gene: 6. The CDR3 loop is CASSSATGTYEQYF. DNA for the CDR3: TGTGCCAGCAGTAGTGCGACAGGGACCTACGAGCAGTACTTC.

This clone was seen once. The V call is TRBV15, the J call TRBJ1-4; D is unresolved. CDR1 is LNHNV, CDR2 YYDKDF, per germline (reference sequence). This CDR3 has 13 amino acids. V lost 0 bases and J 5 bases, leaving 4 bases between the germline ends. CDR3: CATSRDLNEKLFF. CDR3 DNA: TGTGCCACCAGCAGAGACCTCAATGAAAAACTGTTTTTT.

The J gene is TRBJ2-7, the V gene TRBV5-1, with 7 bases matching TRBD1. The CDR3 sequence is 13 residues long. V lost 4 bases to trimming and J lost 2 bases; unmatched junction nucleotides: 3. From germline, CDR1 is SGHRS and CDR2 YFSETQ. In DNA form, the CDR3 reads TGCGCCAGCAGCCCGCAGGGGGCCTACGAGCAGTACTTC. It encodes CASSPQGAYEQYF.

This clone is labeled as medium-sized (0.01 to 0.1%). The gene calls are TRBV7-3 and TRBJ2-7; 8 positions agree with TRBD1. Germline CDR1 is SGHTA and CDR2 is FQGTGA. Unmatched junction bases numbered 11, after V lost 5 bases and J lost 2 bases. The CDR3 is made up of 16 amino acids. In DNA form, the CDR3 reads TGTGCCAGCAGCACACTTGGACAGGGTGGCACCTACGAGCAGTACTTC. Translated, it gives CASSTLGQGGTYEQYF.

This clone has only one observation. The chain employs TRBV28 and TRBJ2-5; 9 bases agree with TRBD2. After removal of 6 bases from V and 10 bases from J, the junction contained 6 bases not matched to a gene. Germline V lookup: CDR1 MDHEN, CDR2 SYDVKM. The CDR3 runs to 12 residues. As DNA, the CDR3 is TGTGCCAGCAGCTTACTAGCGGGCGGCCAGTACTTC. Amino acid sequence: CASSLLAGGQYF.

The chain links TRBV4-1 to TRBJ2-7; 9 bases align to TRBD1. This CDR3 has 14 amino acids. The germline gives CDR1 MGHRA, CDR2 YSYEKL. Germline trimming cut 3 bases from V and 3 bases from J; bases unmatched to any gene: 3. The CDR3 DNA is TGCGCCAGCAGCCAGGGGACAGGGAACTACGAGCAGTACTTC. Its translation is CASSQGTGNYEQYF.